Below are 27 T cell receptor beta chains sequenced from a single sample in a study of shared clonotypes between healthy human individuals. Profiling relied on immunoSEQ multiplex PCR, and the TCRdb table lists in-frame clones only, not all of them. Counted here are more than 550,000 clones, 55% to 75% occurring once; the ten biggest clones make up around 1.8%. Sequencing input: memory CD4+ T cells sorted from blood. Subset reported: CD45RA-negative fraction. These TCRs come from a woman aged 30 to 39 in good health.

The chain is built from TRBV18 and TRBJ1-1; the D is unclear. The CDR3 extends over 17 amino acids. Trimming left V 2 bases short and J 4 bases short, with 20 bases between. CDR1 and CDR2 from the germline V gene are KGHSH and LQKENI. DNA of the CDR3: TGTGCCAGCTCACCAGGTCCGCACAAGCCGACGGGCACTGAAGCTTTCTTT. Encoded protein: CASSPGPHKPTGTEAFF.

CDR3 DNA sequence: TGTGCCAGCAGCCCCTCCGGGACCCCAGATACGCAGTATTTT. Protein sequence: CASSPSGTPDTQYF. The V and J genes are TRBV7-6 and TRBJ2-3; perhaps D is TRBD1 or TRBD2 (5 bases each). Germline values: CDR1 SGHVS, CDR2 FNYEAQ. Trimming removed 5 bases at V and 4 bases at J, with 13 bases between. The CDR3 is made up of 14 amino acids.

In the case of this clone: Other DNA sequences in this sample translate to the same CDR3. The chain recombines TRBV27 with TRBJ1-2, with D possibly being TRBD1 (6 bases). CDR3 length: 11 residues. CDR1 is MNHEY, CDR2 SMNVEV, per germline (reference sequence). Between the trimmed V and J ends, which lost 5 bases and 5 bases, there was a span of 6 bases. The CDR3, as DNA: TGTGCCAGCAGTCAGGGGTATGGCTACACCTTC. Protein sequence: CASSQGYGYTF.

This clone was seen only a few times. The V and J genes are TRBV6-1 and TRBJ1-4; no reliable D call. Trimming stripped 10 bases from V and 0 bases from J, with 9 bases between. Germline CDR1 is MNHNS and CDR2 is SASEGT. This CDR3 is 13 amino acids long. CDR3: CATAGATNEKLFF. Written as DNA, the CDR3 is TGTGCCACCGCAGGAGCAACTAATGAAAAACTGTTTTTT.

This clone has a handful of counts. The chain combines TRBV5-7 with TRBJ1-2; TRBD1 might be the D (5 bases). TRBV5-7 is sorted into the ORF group, with uncertain function. This CDR3 region has 16 residues. V was trimmed by 4 bases and J by 4 bases, leaving 20 bases between them. The CDR3 reads CASSTLPGRAAYGYTF. The DNA of the CDR3 is TGTGCCAGCAGCACCCTACCAGGGAGGGCTGCCTATGGCTACACCTTC.

This clone has a handful of counts. The chain is built from TRBV19 and TRBJ2-7, with a weak D call TRBD1 (6 bases). CDR1 is LNHDA and CDR2 is SQIVND in the germline V gene (reference sequence). The CDR3 is 16 amino acids. V lost 5 bases and J 0 bases, leaving 17 bases between the germline ends. The CDR3 loop reads CASSHRLRGHSYEQYF. CDR3 bases: TGTGCCAGTAGTCACAGGCTCAGGGGACACTCCTACGAGCAGTACTTC.

The chain carries TRBV27 and TRBJ1-2; D remains ambiguous. V was pared by 6 bases and J by 3 bases, with 17 bases between. In germline, CDR1 is MNHEY, CDR2 SMNVEV (reference sequence). The CDR3 is made up of 15 amino acids. Written as DNA, the CDR3 is TGTGCCAGCAGCCCTACTCTACACGGCCACTATGGCTACACCTTC. This codes for CASSPTLHGHYGYTF.

This clone was counted once. The V and J genes are TRBV7-9 and TRBJ2-6; 7 nucleotides match TRBD1. J was trimmed by 0 bases and V by 5 bases; bases with no gene match: 7. The CDR3 extends over 17 amino acids. CDR1 SEHNR and CDR2 FQNEAQ come from the germline V gene (reference sequence). CDR3 bases: TGTGCCAGCAGCCACCGGGACAGTAACTCTGGGGCCAACGTCCTGACTTTC. Its protein product is CASSHRDSNSGANVLTF.

This clone was seen only a few times. J is TRBJ2-1 and V is TRBV19; D is undetermined. This CDR3 is built from 13 residues. V was clipped by 3 bases and J by 3 bases, with 6 bases between them. Germline V gives CDR1 LNHDA, CDR2 SQIVND (reference sequence). CDR3 in DNA: TGTGCCAGTAGTATGTGGGACTACAATGAGCAGTTCTTC. Protein: CASSMWDYNEQFF.

The chain uses TRBV28 and TRBJ2-7, with a weak D call TRBD2 (6 bases). Germline CDR1 and CDR2: MDHEN and SYDVKM. This CDR3 spans 14 amino acids. V was cut by 4 bases and J by 3 bases, with 13 bases left in between. CDR3 sequence (DNA): TGTGCCAGCAGTTCGTATCGGGAGAGCTACGAGCAGTACTTC. This gives the protein CASSSYRESYEQYF.

The CDR3 spells CASSWAGTGGTDTQYF. CDR3 DNA: TGTGCCAGCAGCTGGGCCGGGACAGGGGGAACAGATACGCAGTATTTT. The chain employs TRBV7-2 and TRBJ2-3; 11 nucleotides line up with TRBD1. This CDR3 contains 16 residues. CDR1 and CDR2 from the germline V gene are SGHTA and FQGNSA. V shed 4 bases and J 3 bases; nucleotides not matched to a gene: 6. The variable domain in full, completed from reference TRBV7-2 and TRBJ2-3, reads GAGVSQSPSNKVTEKGKDVELRCDPISGHTALYWYRQSLGQGLEFLIYFQGNSAPDKSGLPSDRFSAERTGGSVSTLTIQRTQQEDSAVYLCASSWAGTGGTDTQYFGPGTRLTVL.

This clone was observed a single time. The chain has TRBV7-3 and TRBJ2-2; TRBD2 matches at 12 bases. Germline lookup yields CDR1 SGHTA and CDR2 FQGTGA. This CDR3 spans 19 amino acids. The V and J ends lost 1 base and 6 bases, in that order; junction bases with no gene match: 12. The CDR3 loop is CASSLSAGTSGSNPGELFF. The CDR3 DNA reads as TGTGCCAGCAGCTTAAGTGCTGGGACTAGCGGGTCGAATCCCGGGGAGCTGTTTTTT.

This clone has only one observation. The genes are TRBV7-9 and TRBJ2-7; TRBD2 is a possible D gene (6 bases). The CDR3 loop spans 13 amino acids. CDR1 and CDR2 (germline): SEHNR, FQNEAQ (reference sequence). V was clipped by 5 bases and J by 3 bases, with 11 bases between them. This CDR3 reads CASSQGLDYEQYF. The DNA for the CDR3 is TGTGCCAGCAGCCAGGGACTTGACTACGAGCAGTACTTC.

CDR3 protein: CAGRAGGNTGELFF. CDR3 coding DNA: TGTGCCGGTAGAGCGGGAGGAAACACCGGGGAGCTGTTTTTT. J is TRBJ2-2 and V is TRBV6-5, with 9 bases aligning to TRBD2. Germline V gene lookup returns CDR1 MNHEY and CDR2 SVGAGI. This CDR3 has 14 residues. V lost 11 bases, J lost 2 bases, and 6 bases stayed unmatched.

The chain joins TRBV5-1 to TRBJ1-5, with a weak D call TRBD1 (5 bases). Trimming took 5 bases from V and 3 from J, leaving 9 bases between them. Germline V CDR1 and CDR2: SGHRS, YFSETQ. The CDR3 covers 13 residues. The CDR3 sequence is CASRSGLNQPQHF. The CDR3 region has the DNA TGCGCCAGCAGGTCGGGGCTCAATCAGCCCCAGCATTTT. Looking up the rest from reference TRBV5-1 and TRBJ1-5 gives the full variable domain: KAGVTQTPRYLIKTRGQQVTLSCSPISGHRSVSWYQQTPGQGLQFLFEYFSETQRNKGNFPGRFSGRQFSNSRSEMNVSTLELGDSALYLCASRSGLNQPQHFGDGTRLSIL.

This chain uses TRBV28 with TRBJ1-2; unclear D gene. V dropped 1 base and J dropped 3 bases, with 6 bases sitting between them. Germline CDR1 and CDR2: MDHEN and SYDVKM. This CDR3 comprises 13 residues. The DNA for the CDR3 is TGTGCCAGCAGTTTATCGTTTTACTATGGCTACACCTTC. Its translation: CASSLSFYYGYTF.

The J gene is TRBJ2-4, the V gene TRBV2; tentative D call: TRBD1 (6 bases). Trimming pared 8 bases from V and 5 bases from J, leaving 19 bases between. Germline V gene lookup returns CDR1 SNHLY and CDR2 FYNNEI. This CDR3 contains 15 residues. The chain's CDR3 is CASSRFRDTENIQYF. The CDR3 DNA sequence: TGTGCCAGCTCTCGATTCCGGGACACAGAAAACATTCAGTACTTC.

The gene calls are TRBV11-2 and TRBJ1-1; D gene uncertain. The CDR3 contains 13 residues. Trimming pared 5 bases from V and 11 bases from J, leaving 18 bases between. Germline values: CDR1 SGHAT, CDR2 FQNNGV. The CDR3 here is CASSPGPDWRAFF. Here the CDR3 DNA reads TGTGCCAGCAGCCCTGGGCCCGACTGGCGTGCTTTCTTT.

V is TRBV28 and J is TRBJ1-1, with a tentative D call TRBD1 (6 bases). Trimming removed 6 bases from V and 1 base from J, with 21 bases in between. Germline CDR1 MDHEN, CDR2 SYDVKM. This CDR3 has 17 amino acids. Here the CDR3 DNA reads TGTGCCAGCAGCCCTCGGGGGCAGGGACCAAAGAACACTGAAGCTTTCTTT. Translation gives CASSPRGQGPKNTEAFF.

The CDR3 loop is CASSIGAEVGETQYF. The CDR3 coding sequence is TGTGCCAGTAGTATCGGGGCCGAAGTGGGAGAGACCCAGTACTTC. This chain uses TRBV19 with TRBJ2-5, with D tentatively TRBD1 or TRBD2 (5 bases each). The CDR3 has 15 residues. V shed 3 bases and J shed 4 bases, with 15 bases lying between them. Germline values: CDR1 LNHDA, CDR2 SQIVND (reference sequence). The whole variable domain, remainder taken from reference TRBV19 and TRBJ2-5, is DGGITQSPKYLFRKEGQNVTLSCEQNLNHDAMYWYRQDPGQGLRLIYYSQIVNDFQKGDIAEGYSVSREKKESFPLTVTSAQKNPTAFYLCASSIGAEVGETQYFGPGTRLLVL.

This clone occurred a few times. The genes are TRBV5-4 and TRBJ1-1, with D perhaps TRBD1 (5 bases). This CDR3 has 13 amino acids. V was clipped by 0 bases and J by 5 bases, with 8 bases between them. Germline CDR1 SGHNT, CDR2 YYREEE (reference sequence). The CDR3 region is CASSLGEGTEAFF. DNA for the CDR3: TGTGCCAGCAGCTTGGGGGAGGGGACTGAAGCTTTCTTT.

In nucleotides, the CDR3 is TGTGCCAGCAGCGGAATGAGCGGGAGGAGCTCCTACGAGCAGTACTTC. Its protein product is CASSGMSGRSSYEQYF. This sequence joins TRBV5-4 and TRBJ2-7, with TRBD2 matching 9 bases. The germline CDR1 and CDR2 sequences are SGHNT and YYREEE (reference sequence). This CDR3 region has 16 residues. Losses at the gene ends were 4 bases for V and 0 bases for J; bases not matched to a gene: 8.

A single count supports this clone. The V gene is TRBV28, the J gene TRBJ2-5; no firm D call. Trimming stripped 7 bases from V and 1 base from J, with 10 bases between. CDR3 length equals 13 residues. CDR1 is MDHEN, CDR2 SYDVKM, per germline. The CDR3 sequence is CASKTYSQETQYF. The CDR3 coding sequence is TGTGCCAGCAAGACATACTCCCAAGAGACCCAGTACTTC.

The V gene is TRBV7-9, the J gene TRBJ2-7; TRBD1 is a possible D gene (7 bases). Germline CDR1 is SEHNR and CDR2 is FQNEAQ (reference sequence). V lost 5 bases and J 4 bases, leaving 24 bases between the germline ends. This CDR3 has 17 amino acids. The DNA of the CDR3 is TGTGCCAGCAGCCCGCAACCTAATCGGGACAGCGGGTACGAGCAGTACTTC. Amino acid sequence: CASSPQPNRDSGYEQYF.

This chain joins TRBV27 and TRBJ1-2; no reliable D call. The CDR3 runs to 13 residues. The V end was cut by 5 bases, the J end by 4 bases, with 11 bases between. Germline V gene sequence: CDR1 MNHEY, CDR2 SMNVEV (reference sequence). The CDR3 region is CASSRGQTYGYTF. The CDR3 DNA is TGTGCCAGCAGTAGAGGGCAGACCTATGGCTACACCTTC.

This clone was recorded only once. The chain combines TRBV4-2 with TRBJ2-3, with TRBD1 identical over 9 bases. CDR3 length equals 13 residues. The V and J ends lost 5 bases and 3 bases, in that order; junction bases with no gene match: 0. Germline assignment: CDR1 LGHNA and CDR2 YNFKEQ. The CDR3 is CASSGTGTDTQYF. The DNA of the CDR3 is TGTGCCAGCAGCGGGACAGGGACAGATACGCAGTATTTT.

This CDR3 is CASSLTAVGSSYEQYF. In DNA, the CDR3 is TGTGCCAGCAGTTTGACGGCCGTAGGGTCCTCCTACGAGCAGTACTTC. The gene calls are TRBV2 and TRBJ2-7; D uncertain. The ends were cut back, 5 bases at V and 0 bases at J, with 17 bases in the middle. CDR1 and CDR2 from the germline V gene are SNHLY and FYNNEI. The CDR3 is 16 amino acids.